This T cell receptor beta chain is from a study of response to subunit inactivated influenza vaccine. With regard to this clonotype: Its antigen remains unidentified.

Overall study findings and caveats: A suggestion made by the authors is that each seasonal influenza vaccination recruits few new T cells.

With V trimmed by 6 bases and J by 8 bases, 14 bases remained unmatched. The CDR3 contains 16 residues. Each CDR3 protein is one row after TCRdb ran MiXCR on the RT-PCR reads. The table shows around 650,000 distinct CDR3 sequences, with about a sixth occurring only once. This sequence joins TRBV12-3 or TRBV12-4 and TRBJ2-1; 9 positions match TRBD2. This clonotype was sampled from a man in his fifties who received an inactivated influenza vaccine. Source: PBMCs from blood, taken 11 to 12 days after vaccination. The CDR3: CASSTSGLAGVDEQFF. CDR3 DNA sequence: TGTGCCAGCAGCACATCGGGACTAGCTGGGGTAGATGAGCAGTTCTTC.